In its sample, the clone carrying this TCR beta chain was seen once. The same CDR3 arises from other DNA sequences in this sample as well. CDR3 length equals 12 residues. Trimming left V 9 bases short and J 3 bases short, with 10 bases between. CDR1 and CDR2 (germline): ENHRY, SYGVKD. The sample originates from a study of blood T cell repertoires in COVID-19. About the research overall: The United States, Italy and Spain provided the acute and convalescent COVID-19 samples. T cells, B-cell-depleted T cells, or PBMCs provided the cDNA or gDNA that served as material.

This table comes from immunoSEQ multiplex PCR, and its TCRdb copy is limited to in-frame clones, with some not included. The sample records 45,000 to 65,000 clones, roughly 83% being singletons. The gene calls are TRBV10-3 and TRBJ2-3; possible D gene TRBD2, 7 bases. This receptor was identified in a man in his thirties or forties with COVID-19, enrolled during active disease. What was sequenced was peripheral blood. The CDR3 sequence: CAIGGGTDTQYF. DNA for the CDR3: TGTGCCATAGGGGGGGGGACAGATACGCAGTATTTT.